A selection of T cell receptor beta chains follows, all from one sample in a study of cytomegalovirus exposure and HLA in healthy donors. Sequenced by immunoSEQ multiplex PCR; TCRdb stores in-frame clones only, minus some. Here the sample table reports some 75,000 clones. The sample comprised PBMCs. The receptors derive from a boy between 10 and 17 years old in good health and CMV-seronegative. CDR3s include the opening cysteine and the closing phenylalanine or tryptophan. D genes are given only for firm matches.

>TRBJ2-1|TRBV25-1|TRBD1
TGTGCCAGCAGTGTCTTCGTGGGGACAGCTTACAATGAGCAGTTCTTC
CASSVFVGTAYNEQFF
>TRBJ2-7|TRBV2|TRBD1
TGTGCCAGCAGTGGGGGGACAGGGCCCTGGTACGAGCAGTACTTC
CASSGGTGPWYEQYF
>TRBJ1-2|TRBV6-1|.
TGTGCCAGCAGTGAGGACAACACCTACTATGGCTACACCTTC
CASSEDNTYYGYTF
>TRBJ2-5|TRBV5-4|.
TGTGCCAGCAGCCTCCCAGTTGCGGGAGAGACCCAGTACTTC
CASSLPVAGETQYF
>TRBJ2-5|TRBV7-3|.
TGTGCCAGCAGCTTAGAGGGGGTCCGCCCAGAGACCCAGTACTTC
CASSLEGVRPETQYF
>TRBJ2-3|TRBV4-1|TRBD2
TGCGCCAGCAGCCAAGCACCCACAGCGGGGGGGCAGGGAGATACGCAGTATTTT
CASSQAPTAGGQGDTQYF
>TRBJ2-5|TRBV5-1|TRBD2
TGCGCCAGCAGCCCGGGACTAGCGGGGGGCAAACCCGGTGAGACCCAGTACTTC
CASSPGLAGGKPGETQYF
>TRBJ2-5|TRBV15|.
TGTGCCACCAGCAGAGATAGAAGGGCGGGAGAGACCCAGTACTTC
CATSRDRRAGETQYF
>TRBJ2-7|TRBV4-2|TRBD2
TGTGCCAGCAGCCAAGTGACTAGCGGCTACGAGCAGTACTTC
CASSQVTSGYEQYF
>TRBJ1-3|TRBV19|.
TGTGCCAGTATCGGACTATCTGGAAACACCATATATTTT
CASIGLSGNTIYF
>TRBJ1-6|TRBV25-1|.
TGTGCCAGCAGTAAGACAGGAAACTATAATTCACCCCTCCACTTT
CASSKTGNYNSPLHF
>TRBJ2-3|TRBV6-5|.
TGTGCCAGCAGTAAGACTAGGACTGACACAGATACGCAGTATTTT
CASSKTRTDTDTQYF
>TRBJ2-1|TRBV30|TRBD2
TGTGCCTGGAGTGTAGGCCTGACTAGCGGGGGGTCCTACAATGAGCAGTTCTTC
CAWSVGLTSGGSYNEQFF
>TRBJ2-5|TRBV7-2|TRBD2
TGTGCCAGCAGCATTAATAGCGGGGTGGTTGGAGAGACCCAGTACTTC
CASSINSGVVGETQYF
>TRBJ2-2|TRBV29-1|.
TGCAGCGTTGATAAGGCGGGACTCACCGGGGAGCTGTTTTTT
CSVDKAGLTGELFF
>TRBJ1-4|TRBV6-1|.
TGTGCCAGCAGTGATTGGAGGCAAACGACTAATGAAAAACTGTTTTTT
CASSDWRQTTNEKLFF
>TRBJ1-3|TRBV23-1|.
TGCGCCAGCAGTCATGGGATAGGGGTGGGTAGCTCTGGAAACACCATATATTTT
CASSHGIGVGSSGNTIYF
>TRBJ2-2|TRBV29-1|.
TGCAGCGTTGATCGAGGGGGACGGGTTGAGCTGTTTTTT
CSVDRGGRVELFF
>TRBJ2-7|TRBV6-5|.
TGTGCCAGCAGAGAACAGGGTTCCTACGAGCAGTACTTC
CASREQGSYEQYF
>TRBJ2-7|TRBV5-4|.
TGTGCCAGCAGCTTCTCGGGTAAACAGTACTTC
CASSFSGKQYF
>TRBJ2-3|TRBV5-5|TRBD2
TGTGCCAGCAGCGAACTAGCGGGGGGGCGGACAGATACGCAGTATTTT
CASSELAGGRTDTQYF
>TRBJ2-5|TRBV7-7|.
TGTGCCAGCAGCCCTCGCGCGGGAGAGACCCAGTACTTC
CASSPRAGETQYF
>TRBJ2-6|TRBV4-3|.
TGCGCCAGCAGCCAAGATGCGGGCGAGTCTGGGGCCAACGTCCTGACTTTC
CASSQDAGESGANVLTF
>TRBJ2-7|TRBV4-2|.
TGTGCCAGCAGCCAAGAAGGGACTTGGGGGGCCTACGAGCAGTACTTC
CASSQEGTWGAYEQYF
>TRBJ1-5|TRBV19|.
TGTGCCAGTAGTATACAGGGTGGTGTGGGCAATCAGCCCCAGCATTTT
CASSIQGGVGNQPQHF
>TRBJ2-1|TRBV18|TRBD2
TGTGCCAGCTCGACTTGGGGAGGGGTGAATGAGCAGTTCTTC
CASSTWGGVNEQFF
>TRBJ2-5|TRBV25-1|.
TGTGCCAGCAGTGAATCTGGCGCGGGGGCTGCCCGAGAGACCCAGTACTTC
CASSESGAGAARETQYF
>TRBJ2-7|TRBV5-4|TRBD1
TGTGCCAGCAGCTTGGGGGGCAGGGGGCAGTCCTACGAGCAGTACTTC
CASSLGGRGQSYEQYF
>TRBJ2-7|TRBV7-6|TRBD2
TGTGCCAGCAGCTTACCTTCGGGGGGGGACGAGCAGTACTTC
CASSLPSGGDEQYF
>TRBJ1-2|TRBV25-1|.
TGTGCCATTCAGGACAGTTTAAACTATGGCTACACCTTC
CAIQDSLNYGYTF
>TRBJ2-7|TRBV2|TRBD2
TGTGCCAGCAGTCATAGCGGGGGAGTGTACGAGCAGTACTTC
CASSHSGGVYEQYF
>TRBJ1-1|TRBV7-9|.
TGTGCCAGCAGGACCAGGGGGAACACTGAAGCTTTCTTT
CASRTRGNTEAFF
>TRBJ1-2|TRBV5-4|TRBD1
TGTGCCAGCAGTACCCAACAGGGGGTTATTGGCTACACCTTC
CASSTQQGVIGYTF
>TRBJ2-3|TRBV5-1|TRBD2
TGCGCCAGCAGCTTAACTACGAGCGGGACCTACACAGATACGCAGTATTTT
CASSLTTSGTYTDTQYF
>TRBJ1-1|TRBV4-1|TRBD1
TGCGCCAGCAGCCCCCGGGACAGGGTGGGCACTGAAGCTTTCTTT
CASSPRDRVGTEAFF
>TRBJ1-1|TRBV29-1|.
TGCAGCGTTGAAGACCTAAACACTGAAGCTTTCTTT
CSVEDLNTEAFF
>TRBJ1-5|TRBV6-1|.
TGTGCCAGCAGTGGAGGGTCCGGGAGCAATCAGCCCCAGCATTTT
CASSGGSGSNQPQHF
>TRBJ1-1|TRBV5-5|.
TGTGCCAGCAGCGCGGTGGGGGGTACGGGCACTGAAGCTTTCTTT
CASSAVGGTGTEAFF
>TRBJ1-3|TRBV15|.
TGTGCCACCAGCAGAGATTGGGAGGGGGGAAACACCATATATTTT
CATSRDWEGGNTIYF
>TRBJ1-3|TRBV18|TRBD1
TGTGCCAGCTCAACGGAGACAGGGACCAGCTCTGGAAACACCATATATTTT
CASSTETGTSSGNTIYF
>TRBJ2-1|TRBV14|.
TGTGCCAGCAGCCCGCTAGAGGGTGCCTTCTACAATGAGCAGTTCTTC
CASSPLEGAFYNEQFF
>TRBJ2-1|TRBV27|TRBD2
TGTGCCAGCAGTCCGGAAGCGGGAGGGGCCTACAATGAGCAGTTCTTC
CASSPEAGGAYNEQFF
>TRBJ2-2|TRBV15|TRBD2
TGTGCCACCAGCAGAAAAGGGCGGGAGTGGCGCACCGGGGAGCTGTTTTTT
CATSRKGREWRTGELFF
>TRBJ2-5|TRBV7-2|.
TGTGCCAGCAGCTTAACCCGGAGCCAAGAGACCCAGTACTTC
CASSLTRSQETQYF
>TRBJ2-7|TRBV29-1|TRBD2
TGCAGCGGAGGACTAGCGGAAGACGAGCAGTACTTC
CSGGLAEDEQYF